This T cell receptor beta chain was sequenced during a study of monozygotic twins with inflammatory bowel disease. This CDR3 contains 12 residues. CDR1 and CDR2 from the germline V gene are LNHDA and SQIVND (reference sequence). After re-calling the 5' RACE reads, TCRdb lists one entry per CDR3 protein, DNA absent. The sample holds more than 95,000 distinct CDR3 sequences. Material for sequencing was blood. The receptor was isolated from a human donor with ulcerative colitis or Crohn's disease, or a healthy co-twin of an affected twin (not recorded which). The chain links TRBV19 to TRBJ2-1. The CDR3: CAIGGQSNEQFF.